This TCR beta chain was observed in a study of CD8+ T cells in alopecia areata. Overall study: Treated patients were scored for severity by percent of scalp affected.

Sequencing relied on a cDNA template that was reverse transcribed from extracted RNA. Only in-frame clones appear in the TCRdb table, and some are missing; sequencing was by immunoSEQ multiplex PCR. The sample carries 130,000 or so clones, more than 85% recorded once. Overall study findings and caveats: Unlike in mice, where it was clearer, TCR sharing across patients was less clear, possibly HLA-related. Normal-skin resident alphabeta T cells also appear among scalp sample sequences.

Germline-derived CDR1 and CDR2 are GTSNPN and SVGIG (reference sequence). The CDR3 sequence is 14 residues long. V was cut by 6 bases and J by 6 bases, with 17 bases left in between. This clone was found a few times. Its antigen is currently unknown. Treatment reported: oral pan-JAK inhibitor, 5-10 mg twice daily. The genes are TRBV30 and TRBJ2-2; perhaps TRBD1 as D (6 bases). This receptor was obtained from a human donor with alopecia areata. The sequencing here drew on CD8+ T cells sorted from blood, taken at week 4, from a patient treated with tofacitinib. Here the CDR3 DNA reads TGTGCCTGCGACTGGACAGCGACTGCCGGGGAGCTGTTTTTT. It codes for CACDWTATAGELFF.